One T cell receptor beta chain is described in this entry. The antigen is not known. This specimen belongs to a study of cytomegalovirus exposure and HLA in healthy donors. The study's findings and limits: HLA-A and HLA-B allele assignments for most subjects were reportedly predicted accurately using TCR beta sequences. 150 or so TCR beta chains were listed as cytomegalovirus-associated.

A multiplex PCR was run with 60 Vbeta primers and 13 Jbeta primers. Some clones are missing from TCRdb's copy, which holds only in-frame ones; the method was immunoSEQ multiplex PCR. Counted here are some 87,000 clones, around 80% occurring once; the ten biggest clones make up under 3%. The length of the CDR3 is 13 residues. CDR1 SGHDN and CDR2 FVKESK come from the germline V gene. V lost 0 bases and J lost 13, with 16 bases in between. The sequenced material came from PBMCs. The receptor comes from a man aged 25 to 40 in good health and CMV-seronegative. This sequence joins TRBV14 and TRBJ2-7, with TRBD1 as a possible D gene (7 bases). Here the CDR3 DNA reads TGTGCCAGCAGCCAAGATTTAGGGGGGACAGACTACTTC. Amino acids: CASSQDLGGTDYF.